There are many counts of the clone carrying this T cell receptor beta chain. Arm-PCR of CDR3 regions and iRepertoire HTBI primers were the basis on which TCR beta libraries were built. TCRdb re-analysed the multiplex PCR reads in MiXCR, keeping a single row per CDR3 protein. The sample lists over 450,000 distinct CDR3 sequences; about 11% were seen once. This sample stems from a study of regulatory T cells in long-lasting Graves disease. The time point: newly diagnosed GD, antithyroid drugs for less than 3 months. Construction of the TCR library relied on RNA isolated from PBMCs. The EDTA tubes were filled with about 10 milliliters of drawn peripheral blood. These data are also associated with another study on T cells in Graves' hyperthyroidism and ophthalmopathy. That report adds: It was uncontrolled infection, other autoimmune disease, pregnancy or lactation that excluded patients. Diagnoses used clinical symptoms, serum thyroxine and TRAb, thyroid ultrasound and orbital computed tomography. In the analysis, a 13 V-J model separated ophthalmopathy from stable hyperthyroidism.

The sample here was peripheral blood mononuclear cells (PBMCs), taken at new diagnosis, from a patient treated with antithyroid drugs. This TCR came from a woman in her twenties or thirties with Graves disease.

Written as DNA, the CDR3 is TGTGCCAGCAGCTCGGGACAGACAACTAATGAAAAACTGTTTTTT. Translating it yields CASSSGQTTNEKLFF. This chain links TRBV13 with TRBJ1-4; TRBD1 agrees at 7 bases. Germline assignment: CDR1 PRHDT and CDR2 FYEKMQ (reference sequence). The CDR3 runs 15 residues. V was pared by 4 bases and J by 0 bases, with 2 bases of the junction left unmatched.